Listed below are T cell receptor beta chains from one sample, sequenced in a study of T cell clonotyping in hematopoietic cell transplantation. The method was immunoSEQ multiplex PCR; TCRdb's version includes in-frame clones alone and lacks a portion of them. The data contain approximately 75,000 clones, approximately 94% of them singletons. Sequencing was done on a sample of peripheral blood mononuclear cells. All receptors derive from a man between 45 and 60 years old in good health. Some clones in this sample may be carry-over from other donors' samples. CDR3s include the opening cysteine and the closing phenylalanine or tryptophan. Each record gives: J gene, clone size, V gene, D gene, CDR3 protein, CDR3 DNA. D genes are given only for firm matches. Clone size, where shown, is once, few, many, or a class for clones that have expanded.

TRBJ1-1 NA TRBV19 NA CASSHRSTGWAFF TGTGCCAGTAGTCACCGATCGACAGGATGGGCTTTCTTT
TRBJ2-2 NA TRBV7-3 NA CASSLAQGGNTGELFF TGTGCCAGCAGCTTAGCTCAGGGGGGAAACACCGGGGAGCTGTTTTTT
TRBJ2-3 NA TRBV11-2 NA CASSLDPFPTDTQYF TGTGCCAGCAGCCTCGATCCTTTCCCCACAGATACGCAGTATTTT
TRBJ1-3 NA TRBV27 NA CASRSGGGNTIYF TGTGCCAGCCGGTCGGGAGGCGGAAACACCATATATTTT
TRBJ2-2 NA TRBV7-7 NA CASRPGPSPGELFF TGTGCCAGCAGGCCCGGGCCCTCCCCCGGGGAGCTGTTTTTT
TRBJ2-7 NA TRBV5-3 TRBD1 CARSYRQGAFYEQYF TGTGCCAGAAGCTATCGACAGGGAGCTTTCTACGAGCAGTACTTC
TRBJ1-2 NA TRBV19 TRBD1 CASTLDRAYILF TGTGCCAGTACCTTGGACAGGGCCTATATCCTCTTC
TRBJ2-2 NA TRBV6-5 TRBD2 CASSYSRGTGELFF TGTGCCAGCAGTTACTCGCGGGGGACCGGGGAGCTGTTTTTT
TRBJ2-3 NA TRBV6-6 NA CATDSGTDTQYF TGTGCCACGGATAGCGGTACAGATACGCAGTATTTT
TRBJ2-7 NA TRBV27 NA CASSPPLAPSYEQYF TGTGCCAGCAGTCCGCCCCTAGCGCCCTCCTACGAGCAGTACTTC
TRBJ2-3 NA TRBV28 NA CASSFRGSAVPDTQYF TGTGCCAGCAGTTTTAGAGGTTCTGCTGTCCCAGATACGCAGTATTTT
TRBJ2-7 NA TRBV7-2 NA CASSSFSYEQYF TGTGCCAGCAGCTCTTTCTCCTACGAGCAGTACTTC
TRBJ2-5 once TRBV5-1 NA CASSLRTVQETQYF TGCGCCAGCAGCCTACGGACAGTCCAAGAGACCCAGTACTTC
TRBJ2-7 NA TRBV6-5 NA CASSPTPSYEQYF TGTGCCAGCAGTCCCACCCCTTCCTACGAGCAGTACTTC
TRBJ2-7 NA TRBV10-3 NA CAISGQGLSYEQYF TGTGCCATCAGCGGTCAGGGACTCTCCTACGAGCAGTACTTC
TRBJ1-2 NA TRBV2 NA CASSEIWRGSSAGYTF TGTGCCAGCAGTGAAATTTGGAGGGGATCTTCAGCTGGCTACACCTTC
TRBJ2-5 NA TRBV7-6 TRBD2 CASGGDRQETQYF TGTGCCAGCGGGGGGGACCGTCAAGAGACCCAGTACTTC
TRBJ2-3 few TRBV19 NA CASRISGDTQYF TGTGCCTCGCGCATTTCGGGAGATACGCAGTATTTT
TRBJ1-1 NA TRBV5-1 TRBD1 CASRPPGQGDTEAFF TGCGCCAGCAGACCTCCGGGACAGGGGGACACTGAAGCTTTCTTT
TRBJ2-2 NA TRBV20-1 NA CSAPGYGELFF TGCAGTGCGCCAGGGTATGGGGAGCTGTTTTTT
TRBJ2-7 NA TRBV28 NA CASSLFSYEQYF TGTGCCAGCAGTTTATTCTCCTACGAGCAGTACTTC
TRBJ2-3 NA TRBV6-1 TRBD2 CASSDTFSSGPSTDTQYF TGTGCCAGCAGTGACACCTTCTCTAGCGGGCCCAGCACAGATACGCAGTATTTT
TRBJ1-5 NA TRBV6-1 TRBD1 CASSQDRGGNQPQHF TGTGCCAGCAGTCAGGACAGGGGAGGCAATCAGCCCCAGCATTTT
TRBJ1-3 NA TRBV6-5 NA CASSDRLGNTIYF TGTGCCAGCAGTGATCGATTGGGAAACACCATATATTTT
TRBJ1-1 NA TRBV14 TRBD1 CASSRFSTGGPNTEAFF TGTGCCAGCAGCCGCTTCTCGACAGGGGGCCCGAACACTGAAGCTTTCTTT
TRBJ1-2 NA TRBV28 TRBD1 CASQQGIGYTF TGTGCCAGCCAACAGGGGATCGGCTACACCTTC
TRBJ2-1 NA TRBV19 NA CASSIELVDEQFF TGTGCCAGTAGTATCGAGCTAGTGGATGAGCAGTTCTTC
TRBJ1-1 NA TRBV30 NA CAWSVLRGGVKSGTEAFF TGTGCCTGGAGTGTACTCCGCGGGGGCGTTAAGTCTGGCACTGAAGCTTTCTTT
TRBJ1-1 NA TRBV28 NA CASRLQLAAEAFF TGTGCCAGCAGACTACAATTGGCCGCTGAAGCTTTCTTT
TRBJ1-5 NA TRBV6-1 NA CASSGQGQINQPQHF TGTGCCAGCAGTGGTCAGGGACAAATTAATCAGCCCCAGCATTTT
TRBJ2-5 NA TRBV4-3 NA CASSPGLEQGRTQYF TGCGCCAGCAGCCCAGGCCTAGAACAGGGAAGGACCCAGTACTTC
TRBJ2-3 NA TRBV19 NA CASSIQRKTDTQYF TGTGCCAGTAGTATCCAGCGGAAAACAGATACGCAGTATTTT
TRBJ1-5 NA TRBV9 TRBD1 CASIQRQGSNQPQHF TGTGCCAGCATCCAACGACAGGGAAGCAATCAGCCCCAGCATTTT
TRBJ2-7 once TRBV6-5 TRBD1 CASSYGTGVEQYF TGTGCCAGCAGTTACGGGACAGGGGTCGAGCAGTACTTC
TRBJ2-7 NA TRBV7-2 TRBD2 CASSQTGLADNYEQYF TGTGCCAGCAGCCAGACGGGACTAGCGGACAACTACGAGCAGTACTTC
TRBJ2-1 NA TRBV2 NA CASAEGRNEQFF TGTGCCAGCGCAGAGGGACGGAATGAGCAGTTCTTC
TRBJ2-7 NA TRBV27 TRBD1 CASSLGQGVQYEQYF TGTGCCAGCAGTTTAGGGCAGGGGGTGCAATACGAGCAGTACTTC
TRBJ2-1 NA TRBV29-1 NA CSVDNRDSVYNEQFF TGCAGCGTTGATAACCGGGACTCAGTATACAATGAGCAGTTCTTC
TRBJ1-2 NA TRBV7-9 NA CASSSGTEVWGYTF TGTGCCAGCAGCTCCGGGACGGAGGTTTGGGGCTACACCTTC